This T cell receptor (beta chain) comes out of a study of cytomegalovirus exposure and HLA in healthy donors. The V gene lost 4 bases and the J gene lost 5 bases, with 11 bases spanning the gap. CDR1 and CDR2 (germline): MGHRA, YSYEKL. The CDR3 contains 14 residues. The PCR was carried out with 60 Vbeta primers and 13 Jbeta primers. Data came from immunoSEQ multiplex PCR; TCRdb stores just in-frame clones and leaves some out. The table shows about 150,000 clones, with around 72% occurring only once. This rearrangement joins TRBV4-1 to TRBJ1-4, with a possible D match to TRBD1 (6 bases). Specimen: PBMCs. The TCR originated in a man between 18 and 35 years old in good health and CMV-seronegative. This chain's CDR3 is CASSPDRVNEKLFF. The CDR3 DNA reads as TGCGCCAGCAGCCCGGACAGAGTGAATGAAAAACTGTTTTTT.